The 29 T cell receptor beta chains reported below all come from one sample, sequenced in a study of patients and donors after allogeneic stem cell transplantation. Via MiXCR, TCRdb re-called the RT-PCR reads, giving one row per CDR3 protein. The profile covers roughly 230,000 distinct CDR3 sequences, with less than 15% appearing a single time and approximately 10% taken by the ten largest. Sample: blood, either unsorted or a sorted T cell fraction (not recorded which). The receptors here all came from a human donor who was either an allogeneic HSCT recipient or a stem cell or donor lymphocyte infusion donor (not recorded which). It is not recorded whose cells these are; they may come from a transplant donor.

The chain carries TRBV29-1 and TRBJ2-1; no clear D. The V gene lost 5 bases and the J gene lost 10 bases, with 12 bases spanning the gap. Germline V gene sequence: CDR1 SQVTM, CDR2 ANQGSEA. The CDR3 sequence is 11 residues long. The DNA for the CDR3 is TGCAGCGTTCGCCCGGGTAAGGAGCAGTTCTTC. It specifies CSVRPGKEQFF.

In this sample, this clonotype turned up a few times. The gene calls are TRBV5-1 and TRBJ2-7; 12 bases align to TRBD2. CDR3 size: 17 residues. Germline-derived CDR1 and CDR2 are SGHRS and YFSETQ. V lost 3 bases and J lost 0; bases outside the gene matches: 7. DNA for the CDR3: TGCGCCAGCAGCTCCGGACTAGCGGGATCCTTCTCCTACGAGCAGTACTTC. This translates into CASSSGLAGSFSYEQYF.

The rearrangement links TRBV12-3 or TRBV12-4 to TRBJ2-3, with a tentative D call TRBD2 (6 bases). The CDR3 is 16 residues long. With 1 base removed from V and 2 bases from J, the gap between germline ends came to 13 bases. The CDR3 is CASSLDSGVFTDTQYF. DNA of the CDR3: TGTGCCAGCAGTTTAGATAGCGGAGTGTTCACAGATACGCAGTATTTT.

This clonotype showed up many times. The chain is built from TRBV9 and TRBJ2-7; 8 bases line up with TRBD2. This CDR3 contains 15 residues. Germline V gene data show CDR1 as SGDLS and CDR2 as YYNGEE. The junction had 6 bases not matched to a gene; V was cut back by 0 bases and J by 4 bases. In nucleotides, the CDR3 is TGTGCCAGCAGCGTAGGTCCGGGACTAGATTACGAGCAGTACTTC. Translating it yields CASSVGPGLDYEQYF. The full variable domain, in which reference TRBV9 and TRBJ2-7 provide the parts outside the CDR3, is DSGVTQTPKHLITATGQRVTLRCSPRSGDLSVYWYQQSLDQGLQFLIQYYNGEERAKGNILERFSAQQFPDLHSELNLSSLELGDSALYFCASSVGPGLDYEQYFGPGTRLTVT.

This clonotype has ten or more counts. The chain links TRBV6-1 to TRBJ1-1; TRBD1 matches 9 bases. Unmatched junction bases numbered 3, after V lost 4 bases and J lost 9 bases. This CDR3 has 12 amino acids. CDR1 and CDR2 (germline): MNHNS, SASEGT. For the CDR3, the DNA is TGTGCCAGCAGTGCGGGGACAGGGAAAGCTTTCTTT. It codes for CASSAGTGKAFF.

V and J are TRBV20-1 and TRBJ1-5, with 7 nucleotides matching TRBD1. This CDR3 contains 14 residues. Germline V lookup: CDR1 DFQATT, CDR2 SNEGSKA (reference sequence). With 8 bases clipped from V and 6 bases from J, the junction kept 13 bases outside the gene matches. Here the CDR3 DNA reads TGCAGTCCCTTCACAGGGGACGTGAGTCAGCCCCAGCATTTT. This codes for CSPFTGDVSQPQHF.

This chain connects TRBV12-3 or TRBV12-4 to TRBJ1-2; D not resolved. The V and J ends lost 6 bases and 5 bases respectively, with 10 bases between them. This CDR3 region has 12 residues. The DNA of the CDR3 is TGTGCCAGCAGACCGGGAACTTATGGCTACACCTTC. Its translation: CASRPGTYGYTF.

The gene calls are TRBV30 and TRBJ2-7; 7 bases are shared with TRBD1. J lost 6 bases, V lost 3 bases, and 8 bases had no gene match. The CDR3 contains 13 residues. Germline V gives CDR1 GTSNPN, CDR2 SVGIG (reference sequence). Written as DNA, the CDR3 is TGTGCCTGGAGGAGGGGGCGAATCGGCGAGCAGTACTTC. It yields the protein CAWRRGRIGEQYF. Full variable domain (missing parts from reference TRBV30 and TRBJ2-7): SQTIHQWPATLVQPVGSPLSLECTVEGTSNPNLYWYRQAAGRGLQLLFYSVGIGQISSEVPQNLSASRPQDRQFILSSKKLLLSDSGFYLCAWRRGRIGEQYFGPGTRLTVT.

This clonotype was seen more than once but under ten times. This rearrangement joins TRBV4-2 to TRBJ2-2; 11 nucleotides agree with TRBD2. Unmatched junction bases numbered 4, after V lost 1 base and J lost 9 bases. Germline assignment: CDR1 LGHNA and CDR2 YNFKEQ. The CDR3 totals 15 residues. This chain's CDR3 is CASSQVSGGDRELFF. Written as DNA, the CDR3 is TGTGCCAGCAGCCAAGTTAGCGGGGGGGACCGGGAGCTGTTTTTT.

This clonotype showed up just once. This sequence is one base from a far larger clone and is likely a read error. This chain connects TRBV3-1 to TRBJ2-7; D remains ambiguous. The CDR3 sequence is 13 residues long. Trimming removed 4 bases from V and 2 bases from J, with 9 bases in between. The germline gives CDR1 LGHDT, CDR2 YNNKEL (reference sequence). The CDR3 loop reads CASSPAVTYEQYF. The CDR3 nucleotides read TGTGCCAGCAGCCCGGCGGTCACCTACGAGCAGTACTTC.

The chain is built from TRBV2 and TRBJ2-3; 7 bases are shared with TRBD2. The J segment lost 6 bases and the V segment lost 1 base, leaving 10 bases of the junction unmatched. Germline CDR1 and CDR2: SNHLY and FYNNEI. CDR3 length equals 16 residues. The CDR3 here is CASSEERRGFKDTQYF. The CDR3 region has the DNA TGTGCCAGCAGTGAAGAGAGGCGGGGGTTCAAGGATACGCAGTATTTT.

In its sample, this clonotype was seen once. The chain uses TRBV3-1 and TRBJ1-3; D is possibly TRBD1 (6 bases). Germline V gene lookup returns CDR1 LGHDT and CDR2 YNNKEL (reference sequence). This CDR3 is built from 14 residues. V lost 2 bases and J lost 5, with 10 bases in between. CDR3 amino acids: CASSQRGGRNTIYF. The DNA of the CDR3 is TGTGCCAGCAGCCAAAGGGGGGGAAGAAACACCATATATTTT.

CDR3: CASTRRGDNYGYTF. In DNA form, the CDR3 reads TGTGCCAGCACCAGAAGGGGGGATAACTATGGCTACACCTTC. The J gene is TRBJ1-2, the V gene TRBV5-5; a weak D match, TRBD1 (6 bases). The CDR3 length is 14 residues. Germline CDR1 is SGHKS and CDR2 is YYEKEE (reference sequence). The V end lost 6 bases, the J end lost 1 base, and 13 bases lay between the germline ends.

Only a few counts were recorded for this clonotype. This CDR3 reads CSAPRDRGLAFF. The DNA for the CDR3 is TGCAGTGCGCCCCGGGACAGGGGGCTAGCTTTCTTT. The V gene is TRBV20-1, the J gene TRBJ1-1, with 12 bases lining up with TRBD1. Germline CDR1 reads DFQATT; CDR2 reads SNEGSKA (reference sequence). After removal of 6 bases from V and 10 bases from J, the junction contained 6 bases not matched to a gene. The CDR3 is made up of 12 amino acids.

V is TRBV9 and J is TRBJ1-1, with D tentatively TRBD1 (6 bases). CDR3 length equals 16 residues. Germline CDR1 SGDLS, CDR2 YYNGEE. V was shortened by 0 bases and J by 2 bases, with 14 bases between the two germline ends. The CDR3 nucleotides are TGTGCCAGCAGCGTAGGAACAGGGAGACAAAACACTGAAGCTTTCTTT. Translation gives CASSVGTGRQNTEAFF. The full variable domain, with the rest looked up from reference TRBV9 and TRBJ1-1, is DSGVTQTPKHLITATGQRVTLRCSPRSGDLSVYWYQQSLDQGLQFLIQYYNGEERAKGNILERFSAQQFPDLHSELNLSSLELGDSALYFCASSVGTGRQNTEAFFGQGTRLTVV.

The chain carries TRBV5-6 and TRBJ2-3; no reliable D call. The germline V gene encodes CDR1 SGHDT and CDR2 YYEEEE. This CDR3 region has 13 residues. Trimming removed 2 bases from V and 2 bases from J, with 6 bases in between. The CDR3 spells CASSLSITDTQYF. Written as DNA, the CDR3 is TGTGCCAGCAGCTTATCGATCACAGATACGCAGTATTTT.

In this sample, this clonotype turned up a few times. The chain recombines TRBV29-1 with TRBJ2-5, with D possibly called TRBD1 or TRBD2 (6 bases each). Trimming took off 1 base at V and 4 bases at J, with 10 bases between the two ends. Germline CDR1 is SQVTM and CDR2 is ANQGSEA. This CDR3 is built from 13 residues. CDR3 DNA: TGCAGCGTTGAAGGGGGGGCAGGAGAGACCCAGTACTTC. Translating gives CSVEGGAGETQYF.

The chain recombines TRBV7-2 with TRBJ2-1; 7 bases map to TRBD2. The V gene's germline CDR1 is SGHTA and CDR2 FQGNSA. The CDR3 sequence is 17 residues long. After removal of 1 base from V and 10 bases from J, the junction contained 16 bases not matched to a gene. The CDR3 DNA sequence: TGTGCCAGCAGCTTAGGGATTTCCGGGACTAACTTAGGGGAGCAGTTCTTC. It specifies CASSLGISGTNLGEQFF.

This sequence joins TRBV6-2 or TRBV6-3 and TRBJ2-7; TRBD1 aligns across 12 bases. The CDR3 sequence is 16 residues long. The germline gives CDR1 MNHEY, CDR2 SVGEGT. V was clipped by 6 bases and J by 4 bases; unmatched bases: 10. CDR3 region: CASRTGQGAQWYEQYF. For the CDR3, the DNA is TGTGCCAGCAGAACGGGACAGGGGGCCCAGTGGTACGAGCAGTACTTC.

The rearrangement links TRBV29-1 to TRBJ2-6; 7 positions match TRBD1. CDR3 length: 15 amino acids. Per germline, CDR1 SQVTM and CDR2 ANQGSEA. The V and J ends lost 7 bases and 1 base, in that order; junction bases with no gene match: 7. The CDR3 DNA reads as TGCAGCGCAACGACAGGGCAGTCTGGGGCCAACGTCCTGACTTTC. Its translation: CSATTGQSGANVLTF. The variable domain in full, with the rest retrieved from reference TRBV29-1 and TRBJ2-6, is SAVISQKPSRDICQRGTSLTIQCQVDSQVTMMFWYRQQPGQSLTLIATANQGSEATYESGFVIDKFPISRPNLTFSTLTVSNMSPEDSSIYLCSATTGQSGANVLTFGAGSRLTVL.

There are a few counts of this clonotype. The junction departs from germline at one end; a sequencing error may be responsible. V and J are TRBV11-2 and TRBJ2-1; tentative D call: TRBD2 (5 bases). This CDR3 contains 14 residues. CDR1 and CDR2 from the germline V gene are SGHAT and FQNNGV. CDR3: CASSLDPRSLRRVF. CDR3 sequence (DNA): TGTGCCAGCAGCTTAGACCCCCGTAGCCTTCGGCGGGTCTTC.

The V gene is TRBV6-2 or TRBV6-3, the J gene TRBJ2-1; D is unresolved. V shed 6 bases and J shed 5 bases, with 5 bases lying between them. There are 11 residues in the CDR3. CDR1 is MNHEY and CDR2 is SVGEGT in the germline V gene. CDR3 loop: CASSPNNEQFF. The CDR3 nucleotides read TGTGCCAGCAGCCCGAACAATGAGCAGTTCTTC.

The table lists this clonotype with a few counts. The rearrangement joins TRBV12-3 or TRBV12-4 to TRBJ1-3; possibly TRBD1 for D (6 bases). The CDR3 loop spans 13 amino acids. Trimming removed 6 bases from V and 4 bases from J, with 10 bases in between. The CDR3 protein is CASSRTVGNTIYF. The CDR3 DNA is TGTGCCAGCAGCAGGACAGTCGGAAACACCATATATTTT.

This clonotype came up a few times. V usage is TRBV14 and J usage is TRBJ1-2; a possible D gene is TRBD1 (5 bases). The CDR3 totals 15 residues. Trimming stripped 3 bases from V and 5 bases from J, with 16 bases between. CDR1 and CDR2 from the germline V gene are SGHDN and FVKESK. In DNA, the CDR3 is TGTGCCAGCAGCCACGACACTCTGAGGGGATATGGCTACACCTTC. It codes for CASSHDTLRGYGYTF.

Only a few counts were recorded for this clonotype. V usage is TRBV20-1 and J usage is TRBJ2-1; 8 bases line up with TRBD2. The CDR3 has 14 residues. From germline, CDR1 is DFQATT and CDR2 SNEGSKA (reference sequence). CDR3 sequence: CSAGATSAYNEQFF. DNA for the CDR3: TGCAGCGCAGGGGCGACTAGCGCCTACAATGAGCAGTTCTTC.

This clonotype was seen only a few times. The genes are TRBV12-3 or TRBV12-4 and TRBJ2-1, with D perhaps TRBD2 (5 bases). The CDR3 has 12 residues. Trimming took off 5 bases at V and 9 bases at J, with 11 bases between the two ends. CDR3 region: CASSPGRGEQFF. CDR3 DNA sequence: TGTGCCAGCAGTCCAGGACGGGGTGAGCAGTTCTTC.

The chain carries TRBV12-3 or TRBV12-4 and TRBJ2-7; weak D call: TRBD2 (6 bases). Trimming pared 3 bases from V and 1 base from J, leaving 13 bases between. The CDR3 is 15 residues long. The CDR3 nucleotides read TGTGCCAGCAGTTTTGGGGGGTCGGGGTCCTACGAGCAGTACTTC. Residues: CASSFGGSGSYEQYF.

This clonotype was seen more than once but under ten times. V and J are TRBV27 and TRBJ2-2; 10 bases map to TRBD2. CDR3 size: 17 residues. Germline values: CDR1 MNHEY, CDR2 SMNVEV (reference sequence). V dropped 7 bases and J dropped 7; count of bases not matched to a gene: 15. In DNA form, the CDR3 reads TGTGCCAGCATCCCCTTCGGCGCTAGCGGGGGTATCGGGGAGCTGTTTTTT. Translating gives CASIPFGASGGIGELFF.

The chain employs TRBV3-1 and TRBJ2-7, with D perhaps TRBD1 (5 bases). The CDR3 contains 15 residues. Germline CDR1 and CDR2: LGHDT and YNNKEL (reference sequence). V lost 2 bases to trimming and J lost 2 bases, with 13 bases between them. For the CDR3, the DNA is TGTGCCAGCAGCCAATTGACAGATGCCGCCTACGAGCAGTACTTC. This gives the protein CASSQLTDAAYEQYF.